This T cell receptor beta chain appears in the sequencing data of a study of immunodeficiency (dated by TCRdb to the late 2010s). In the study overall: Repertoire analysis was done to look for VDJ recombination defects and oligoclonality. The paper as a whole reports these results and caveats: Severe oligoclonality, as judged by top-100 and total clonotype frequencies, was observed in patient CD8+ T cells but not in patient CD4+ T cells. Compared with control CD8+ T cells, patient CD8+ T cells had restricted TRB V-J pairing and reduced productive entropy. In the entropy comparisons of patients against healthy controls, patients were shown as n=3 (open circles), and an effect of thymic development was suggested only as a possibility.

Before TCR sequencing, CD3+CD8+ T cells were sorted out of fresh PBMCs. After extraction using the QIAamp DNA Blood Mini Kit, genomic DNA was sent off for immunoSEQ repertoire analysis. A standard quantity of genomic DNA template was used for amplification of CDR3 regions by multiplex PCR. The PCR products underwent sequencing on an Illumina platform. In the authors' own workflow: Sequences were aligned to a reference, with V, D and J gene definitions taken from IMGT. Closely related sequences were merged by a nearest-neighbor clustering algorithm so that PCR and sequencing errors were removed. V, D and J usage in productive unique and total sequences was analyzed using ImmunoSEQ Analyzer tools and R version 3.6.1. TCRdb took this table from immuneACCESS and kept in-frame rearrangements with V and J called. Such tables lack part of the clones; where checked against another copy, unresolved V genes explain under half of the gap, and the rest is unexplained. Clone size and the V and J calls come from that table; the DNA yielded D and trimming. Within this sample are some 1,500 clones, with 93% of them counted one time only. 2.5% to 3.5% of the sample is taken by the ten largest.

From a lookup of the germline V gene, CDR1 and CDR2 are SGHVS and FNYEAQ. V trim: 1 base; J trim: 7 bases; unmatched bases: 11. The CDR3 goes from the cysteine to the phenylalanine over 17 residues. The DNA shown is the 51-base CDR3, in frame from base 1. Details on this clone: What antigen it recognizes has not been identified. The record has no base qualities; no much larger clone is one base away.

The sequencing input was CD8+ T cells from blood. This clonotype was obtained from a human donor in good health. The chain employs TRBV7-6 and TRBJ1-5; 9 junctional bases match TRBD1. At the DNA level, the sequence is TGTGCCAGCAGCTTAGGAGGGGGGACAGGGTACAGGCAGCCCCAGCATTTT. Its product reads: CASSLGGGTGYRQPQHF.